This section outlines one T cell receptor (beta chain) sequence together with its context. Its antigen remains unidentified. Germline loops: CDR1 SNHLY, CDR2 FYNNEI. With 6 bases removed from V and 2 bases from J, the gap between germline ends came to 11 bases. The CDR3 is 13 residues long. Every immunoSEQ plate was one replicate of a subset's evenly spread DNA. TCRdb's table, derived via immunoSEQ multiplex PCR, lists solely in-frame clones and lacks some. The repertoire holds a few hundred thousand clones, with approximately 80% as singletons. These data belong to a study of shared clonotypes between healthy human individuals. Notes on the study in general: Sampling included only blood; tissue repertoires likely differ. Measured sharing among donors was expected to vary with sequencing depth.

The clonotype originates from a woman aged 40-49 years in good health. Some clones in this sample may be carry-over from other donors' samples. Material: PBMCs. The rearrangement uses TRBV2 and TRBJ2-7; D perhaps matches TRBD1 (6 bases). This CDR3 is CASRRTDTYEQYF. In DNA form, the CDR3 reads TGTGCCAGCAGGAGGACAGATACCTACGAGCAGTACTTC.